This T cell receptor (beta chain) is from a study of shared clonotypes between healthy human individuals. About the study: Each donor's CD4 naive and CD4 memory cells filled three plates apiece, CD8 naive two, and CD8 memory one. Whole-study findings and limits: Generation of non-shared clonotypes was less probable than generation of clonotypes shared by all four donors.

Comment on this clone: No antigen is known for it. A far more abundant clone sits one base away, making this likely a read error. Other DNA sequences within the sample encode an identical CDR3.

The assay ran at deep level. Assay used: immunoSEQ multiplex PCR; TCRdb lists only in-frame clones, some missing. The table includes roughly 1 million clones, more than 60% detected once. This clonotype was obtained from a man between 18 and 29 years old in good health. What was sequenced was memory CD4+ T cells sorted from blood. The subset here: CD45RA-negative fraction.

The DNA of the CDR3 is TGTGCCAGCAGTTTAGGGACAGATTCACCCCTCCACTTT. Encoded protein: CASSLGTDSPLHF. The chain combines TRBV28 with TRBJ1-6, with 7 nucleotides matching TRBD1. Trimming removed 2 bases from V and 8 bases from J; junction bases left unmatched: 0. This CDR3 region has 13 residues. Germline V CDR1 and CDR2: MDHEN, SYDVKM.